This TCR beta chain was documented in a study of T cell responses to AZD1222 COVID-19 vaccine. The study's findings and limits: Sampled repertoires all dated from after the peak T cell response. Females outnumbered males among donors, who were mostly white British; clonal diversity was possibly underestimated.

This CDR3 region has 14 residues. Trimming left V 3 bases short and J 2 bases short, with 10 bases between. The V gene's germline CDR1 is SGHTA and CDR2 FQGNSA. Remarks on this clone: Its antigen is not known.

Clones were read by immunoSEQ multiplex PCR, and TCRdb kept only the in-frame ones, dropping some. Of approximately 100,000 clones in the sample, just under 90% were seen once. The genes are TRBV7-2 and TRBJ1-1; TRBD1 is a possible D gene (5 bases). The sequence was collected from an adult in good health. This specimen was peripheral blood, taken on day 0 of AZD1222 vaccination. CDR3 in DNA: TGTGCCAGCAGCTTCCAGGGATACAACACTGAAGCTTTCTTT. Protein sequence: CASSFQGYNTEAFF.